Listed below are T cell receptor beta chains from one sample, sequenced in a study of PD-L1 blockade in urothelial cancer. Only in-frame clones appear in the TCRdb table, and some are missing; sequencing was by immunoSEQ multiplex PCR. This sample has around 100,000 clones, with less than 95% found just once. Sequencing used PBMCs, obtained around atezolizumab (anti-PD-L1) treatment. All receptors derive from a man aged 55 to 69 with urothelial cancer. CDR3s include the opening cysteine and the closing phenylalanine or tryptophan. Each record gives: J gene, D gene, V gene, CDR3 length, clone size, CDR3 DNA, CDR3 protein. The D gene is left open where the match is weak. Clone size is given for some rows only: seen once, a few or many times, or a class if the clone is expanded.

j_gene: TRBJ2-7; d_gene: TRBD1; v_gene: TRBV19; len: 13; abundance: .; CDR3nt: TGTGCCAGTAGTCCGACAGGGGGCTACGAGCAGTACTTC; CDR3aa: CASSPTGGYEQYF
j_gene: TRBJ2-1; d_gene: TRBD2; v_gene: TRBV29-1; len: 12; abundance: .; CDR3nt: TGCAGCGTCCTACGGCTAGCGGGAGAGCAGTTCTTC; CDR3aa: CSVLRLAGEQFF
j_gene: TRBJ2-1; d_gene: .; v_gene: TRBV10-1; len: 11; abundance: .; CDR3nt: TGCGCCAGCAGCGCCTACAATGAGCAGTTCTTC; CDR3aa: CASSAYNEQFF
j_gene: TRBJ1-1; d_gene: .; v_gene: TRBV4-3; len: 13; abundance: .; CDR3nt: TGCGCCAGCAGCCAAGGCAGGGTCTCTGAAGCTTTCTTT; CDR3aa: CASSQGRVSEAFF
j_gene: TRBJ2-5; d_gene: .; v_gene: TRBV11-3; len: 13; abundance: .; CDR3nt: TGTGCCAGCAGCTTATACAAAGCGGAGACCCAGTACTTC; CDR3aa: CASSLYKAETQYF
j_gene: TRBJ2-3; d_gene: TRBD2; v_gene: TRBV7-9; len: 17; abundance: .; CDR3nt: TGTGCCAGCATCATGCCCGTGGTAGCGGGTCTCACAGATACGCAGTATTTT; CDR3aa: CASIMPVVAGLTDTQYF
j_gene: TRBJ2-3; d_gene: .; v_gene: TRBV10-1; len: 14; abundance: .; CDR3nt: TGCGCCAGCGCGCCGCGGGTTTCTAGAGATACGCAGTATTTT; CDR3aa: CASAPRVSRDTQYF
j_gene: TRBJ2-3; d_gene: .; v_gene: TRBV6-6; len: 16; abundance: .; CDR3nt: TGTGCCAGCAACACCCCCGGGGACTCCCTTAAGGATACGCAGTATTTT; CDR3aa: CASNTPGDSLKDTQYF
j_gene: TRBJ1-2; d_gene: TRBD1; v_gene: TRBV19; len: 15; abundance: once; CDR3nt: TGTGCCAGTAGTATTACAGGGGGCGCGAACTATGGCTACACCTTC; CDR3aa: CASSITGGANYGYTF
j_gene: TRBJ2-1; d_gene: .; v_gene: TRBV9; len: 14; abundance: .; CDR3nt: TGTGCCAGCAGCGTAGCTCCGTCGCGGGATGGCCAGTTCTTC; CDR3aa: CASSVAPSRDGQFF
j_gene: TRBJ1-3; d_gene: .; v_gene: TRBV9; len: 14; abundance: .; CDR3nt: TGTGCCAGCAGCTTAATCAGCGCTGGAAACACCATATATTTT; CDR3aa: CASSLISAGNTIYF
j_gene: TRBJ2-7; d_gene: .; v_gene: TRBV13; len: 13; abundance: .; CDR3nt: TGTGCCAGCAGCTTAGAGAGAACGGGGGAGCAGTACTTC; CDR3aa: CASSLERTGEQYF
j_gene: TRBJ1-2; d_gene: TRBD1; v_gene: TRBV2; len: 11; abundance: .; CDR3nt: TGTGCCAGCAGGTACAGGGGAGGCTACACCTTC; CDR3aa: CASRYRGGYTF
j_gene: TRBJ2-7; d_gene: TRBD2; v_gene: TRBV7-2; len: 15; abundance: .; CDR3nt: TGTGCCAGCAGCCCCCGGACTAGCGGAGCCTACGAGCAGTACTTC; CDR3aa: CASSPRTSGAYEQYF
j_gene: TRBJ2-7; d_gene: .; v_gene: TRBV7-9; len: 12; abundance: .; CDR3nt: TGTGCCAGCAGCTTCCGAGGAGTCGAGCAGTACTTC; CDR3aa: CASSFRGVEQYF
j_gene: TRBJ2-7; d_gene: TRBD1; v_gene: TRBV28; len: 15; abundance: .; CDR3nt: TGTGCCAGCAGTTCGCACGGGACAGGGACCTACGAGCAGTACTTC; CDR3aa: CASSSHGTGTYEQYF
j_gene: TRBJ2-5; d_gene: TRBD2; v_gene: TRBV19; len: 14; abundance: .; CDR3nt: TGTGCCAGTAGTGTGACGGGAGGAGGAGAGACCCAGTACTTC; CDR3aa: CASSVTGGGETQYF
j_gene: TRBJ1-2; d_gene: .; v_gene: TRBV5-6; len: 14; abundance: .; CDR3nt: TGTGCCAGCAGCTTGTGGCAGGCCGCTTATGGCTACACCTTC; CDR3aa: CASSLWQAAYGYTF
j_gene: TRBJ2-7; d_gene: .; v_gene: TRBV5-1; len: 14; abundance: once; CDR3nt: TGCGCCAGCAGCTTGGATGGAGGTTCCTACGAGCAGTACTTC; CDR3aa: CASSLDGGSYEQYF
j_gene: TRBJ1-1; d_gene: TRBD1; v_gene: TRBV2; len: 13; abundance: .; CDR3nt: TGTGCCAGCAAACCGGGACAGGGGAGTGAAGCTTTCTTT; CDR3aa: CASKPGQGSEAFF
j_gene: TRBJ2-3; d_gene: .; v_gene: TRBV27; len: 14; abundance: .; CDR3nt: TGTGCCAGCAGTTTAGTGGGGGCCACAGATACGCAGTATTTT; CDR3aa: CASSLVGATDTQYF
j_gene: TRBJ2-5; d_gene: .; v_gene: TRBV4-1; len: 14; abundance: .; CDR3nt: TGCGCCAGCAGACAAAGCGGCCGGGAAGAGACCCAGTACTTC; CDR3aa: CASRQSGREETQYF
j_gene: TRBJ1-1; d_gene: .; v_gene: TRBV6-6; len: 12; abundance: .; CDR3nt: TGTGCCAGCAGTCTCCCCGCCAGTGAAGCTTTCTTT; CDR3aa: CASSLPASEAFF
j_gene: TRBJ2-5; d_gene: .; v_gene: TRBV9; len: 16; abundance: .; CDR3nt: TGTGCCAGCAGCGTAGAGGGGGGGCTGGGGCAAGAGACCCAGTACTTC; CDR3aa: CASSVEGGLGQETQYF